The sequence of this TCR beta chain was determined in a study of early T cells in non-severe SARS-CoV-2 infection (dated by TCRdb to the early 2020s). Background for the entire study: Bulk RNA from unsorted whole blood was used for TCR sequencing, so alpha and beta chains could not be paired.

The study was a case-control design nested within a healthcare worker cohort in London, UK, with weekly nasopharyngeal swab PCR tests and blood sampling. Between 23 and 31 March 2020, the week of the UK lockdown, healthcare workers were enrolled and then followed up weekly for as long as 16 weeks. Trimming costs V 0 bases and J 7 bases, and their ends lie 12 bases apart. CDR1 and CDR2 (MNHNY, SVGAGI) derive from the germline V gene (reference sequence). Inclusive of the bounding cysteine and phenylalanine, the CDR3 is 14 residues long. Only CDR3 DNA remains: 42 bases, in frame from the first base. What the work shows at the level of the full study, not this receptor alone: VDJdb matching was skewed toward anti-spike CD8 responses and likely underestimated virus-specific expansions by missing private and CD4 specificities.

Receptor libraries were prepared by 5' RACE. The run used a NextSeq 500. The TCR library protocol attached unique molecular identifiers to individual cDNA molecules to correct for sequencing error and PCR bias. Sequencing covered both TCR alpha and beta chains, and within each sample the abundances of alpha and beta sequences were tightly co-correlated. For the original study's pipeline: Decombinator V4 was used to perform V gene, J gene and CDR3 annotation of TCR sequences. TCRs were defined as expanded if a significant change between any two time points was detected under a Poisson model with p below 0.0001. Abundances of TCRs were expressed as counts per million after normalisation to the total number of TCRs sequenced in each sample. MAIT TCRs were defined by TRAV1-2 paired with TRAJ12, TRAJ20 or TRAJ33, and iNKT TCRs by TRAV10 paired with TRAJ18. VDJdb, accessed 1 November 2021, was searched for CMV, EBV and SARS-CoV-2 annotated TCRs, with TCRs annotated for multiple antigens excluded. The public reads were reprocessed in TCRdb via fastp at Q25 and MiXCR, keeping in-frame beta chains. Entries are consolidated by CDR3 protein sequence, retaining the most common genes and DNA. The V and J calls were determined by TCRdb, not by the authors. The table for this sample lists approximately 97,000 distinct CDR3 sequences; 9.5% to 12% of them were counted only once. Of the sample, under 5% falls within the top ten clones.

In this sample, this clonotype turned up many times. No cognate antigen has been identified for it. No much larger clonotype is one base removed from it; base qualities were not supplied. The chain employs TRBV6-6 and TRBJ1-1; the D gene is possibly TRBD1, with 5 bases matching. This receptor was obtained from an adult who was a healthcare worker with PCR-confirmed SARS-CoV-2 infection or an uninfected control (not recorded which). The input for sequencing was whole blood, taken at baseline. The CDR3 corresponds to CASSYSIGTVEAFF. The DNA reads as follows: TGTGCCAGCAGTTACTCGATAGGGACCGTTGAAGCTTTCTTT.